This T cell receptor (beta chain) was documented in a study of shared clonotypes between healthy human individuals. The study's findings and limits: Generally, naive subsets came out with larger estimated richness than memory subsets.

Investigators divided CD4+ cells into CD45RA+ naive and CD45RA-negative memory subsets. This CDR3 region has 15 residues. J lost 4 bases, V lost 4 bases, and 6 bases had no gene match. Germline CDR1 and CDR2: LNHDA and SQIVND (reference sequence). On this clone: The antigen is undetermined.

A deep-level run was used for the assay. Evenly divided among several immunoSEQ plates was the genomic DNA of each subset. Some clones are missing from TCRdb's copy, which holds only in-frame ones; the method was immunoSEQ multiplex PCR. The sample records roughly 700,000 clones, 74% being singletons. Material for sequencing was memory CD4+ T cells sorted from blood. Subset noted: CD45RA-negative fraction. The receptor was isolated from a woman aged 30 to 39 in good health. The chain combines TRBV19 with TRBJ2-7, with 11 nucleotides matching TRBD2. The CDR3 loop reads CASSTLAGGTYEQYF. In nucleotides, the CDR3 is TGTGCCAGTAGTACCCTAGCGGGAGGTACTTACGAGCAGTACTTC.